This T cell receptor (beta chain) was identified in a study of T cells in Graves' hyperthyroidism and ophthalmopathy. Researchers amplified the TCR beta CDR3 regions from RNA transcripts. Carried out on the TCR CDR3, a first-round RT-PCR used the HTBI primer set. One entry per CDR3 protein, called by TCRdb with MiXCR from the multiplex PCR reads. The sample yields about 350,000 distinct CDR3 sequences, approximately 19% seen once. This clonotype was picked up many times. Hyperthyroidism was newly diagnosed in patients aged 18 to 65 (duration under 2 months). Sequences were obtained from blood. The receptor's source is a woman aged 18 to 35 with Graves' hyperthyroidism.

The CDR3 reads CASRPGTGFSGAYGTQYF. In nucleotides, the CDR3 is TGTGCCAGCAGACCCGGGACAGGGTTTAGCGGGGCCTATGGGACCCAGTACTTC. The V call is TRBV27, the J call TRBJ2-5; possible D gene TRBD1, 9 bases. Germline V lookup: CDR1 MNHEY, CDR2 SMNVEV (reference sequence). Trimming took off 6 bases at V and 7 bases at J, with 30 bases between the two ends. The CDR3 is made up of 18 amino acids.